One and the same sample provided the 4 T cell receptor beta chains below, sequenced in a study of T cell changes during pregnancy in multiple sclerosis. This table comes from immunoSEQ multiplex PCR, and its TCRdb copy is limited to in-frame clones, with some not included. The table lists 65,000 to 85,000 clones, roughly nine tenths of them singletons. Sequencing was performed on peripheral blood, taken after pregnancy. The receptors stem from a female donor with multiple sclerosis, enrolled in a pregnancy study.

The chain uses TRBV18 and TRBJ1-1; weak D call: TRBD1 (5 bases). The CDR3 has 15 amino acids. Germline V gene sequence: CDR1 KGHSH, CDR2 LQKENI. The V and J ends lost 6 bases and 0 bases respectively, with 14 bases between them. CDR3 loop: CASSPPGRMNTEAFF. The CDR3, as DNA: TGTGCCAGCTCGCCGCCAGGGCGAATGAACACTGAAGCTTTCTTT.

The V and J genes are TRBV7-9 and TRBJ1-1; D is perhaps TRBD1 (6 bases). Looked up from germline, CDR1 is SEHNR and CDR2 is FQNEAQ (reference sequence). Trimming removed 1 base from V and 8 bases from J, with 14 bases in between. This CDR3 is 14 amino acids long. Here the CDR3 reads CASSLVDSPREAFF. CDR3 nucleotides: TGTGCCAGCAGCTTAGTGGACAGCCCAAGAGAAGCTTTCTTT.

CDR3 bases: TGTGCCAGCAGCTTGACAGGGGATGAAGCTTTCTTT. The encoded protein is CASSLTGDEAFF. The chain has TRBV7-9 and TRBJ1-1; TRBD1 aligns across 8 bases. V shed 3 bases and J 7 bases; nucleotides not matched to a gene: 1. Germline CDR1 reads SEHNR; CDR2 reads FQNEAQ (reference sequence). The CDR3 length is 12 residues.

This clone was detected once. The chain combines TRBV11-2 with TRBJ1-2, with TRBD1 matching 8 bases. The CDR3 runs to 15 residues. Germline loops: CDR1 SGHAT, CDR2 FQNNGV. V was clipped by 1 base and J by 3 bases; unmatched bases: 4. Here the CDR3 reads CASSLGQGADYGYTF. The CDR3, as DNA: TGTGCCAGCAGCTTAGGGCAGGGGGCAGACTATGGCTACACCTTC.